These 29 T cell receptor beta chains were all obtained from the same sample, sequenced in a study of monozygotic twins with inflammatory bowel disease. One entry per CDR3 protein, without DNA, is what TCRdb gives after re-calling the 5' RACE reads. The sample has approximately 330,000 distinct CDR3 sequences; the top ten hold under 2.5%. Sequencing was carried out using blood. The receptors derive from a human donor with ulcerative colitis or Crohn's disease, or a healthy co-twin of an affected twin (not recorded which).

The gene calls are TRBV6-5 and TRBJ1-1; there is no DNA to check the TCRdb D call of TRBD1. This CDR3 is 13 amino acids long. Germline loops: CDR1 MNHEY, CDR2 SVGAGI. Here the CDR3 reads CASRTGGSTEAFF.

This sequence joins TRBV11-1 and TRBJ2-7. Germline V gives CDR1 SGHAT, CDR2 FQDESV (reference sequence). The CDR3 has 16 amino acids. This CDR3 is CASSRRPWVSSYEQYF. Combining the CDR3 with reference TRBV11-1 and TRBJ2-7 gives the whole variable domain EAEVAQSPRYKITEKSQAVAFWCDPISGHATLYWYRQILGQGPELLVQFQDESVVDDSQLPKDRFSAERLKGVDSTLKIQPAELGDSAMYLCASSRRPWVSSYEQYFGPGTRLTVT.

The chain joins TRBV29-1 to TRBJ2-3; TCRdb picks TRBD1, but there is no DNA to check that call. Germline assignment: CDR1 SQVTM and CDR2 ANQGSEA. The CDR3 extends over 16 amino acids. The chain's CDR3 is CSVEKLGTGSTDTQYF.

CDR3 sequence: CASSLTVTGNTEAFF. The chain combines TRBV5-1 with TRBJ1-1; as DNA is missing, the TRBD1 call by TCRdb cannot be tested. CDR3 size: 15 residues. Germline CDR1 and CDR2: SGHRS and YFSETQ.

The V and J genes are TRBV7-6 and TRBJ1-1. The CDR3 is 15 amino acids. Germline loops: CDR1 SGHVS, CDR2 FNYEAQ. The CDR3 protein is CASSFSPDSNTEAFF.

The rearrangement links TRBV25-1 to TRBJ2-5; the TCRdb call, TRBD1, lacks DNA for checking. CDR3 size: 16 residues. CDR1 MGHDK and CDR2 SYGVNS come from the germline V gene. The CDR3 loop is CASSGPGGKRKETQYF. The entire variable domain, with the rest obtained from reference TRBV25-1 and TRBJ2-5, is as follows: EADIYQTPRYLVIGTGKKITLECSQTMGHDKMYWYQQDPGMELHLIHYSYGVNSTEKGDLSSESTVSRIRTEHFPLTLESARPSHTSQYLCASSGPGGKRKETQYFGPGTRLLVL.

The V call is TRBV7-2, the J call TRBJ1-5. This CDR3 comprises 15 residues. CDR1 SGHTA and CDR2 FQGNSA come from the germline V gene. CDR3 residues: CASSLVIGSNQPQHF.

The J gene is TRBJ2-3, the V gene TRBV20-1. This CDR3 spans 12 amino acids. Germline V lookup: CDR1 DFQATT, CDR2 SNEGSKA (reference sequence). CDR3 sequence: CSAIVATDTQYF.

This chain connects TRBV6-1 to TRBJ1-5; TCRdb names TRBD1, which stays unverified in the absence of DNA. Germline CDR1 and CDR2: MNHNS and SASEGT. This CDR3 contains 15 residues. CDR3 protein: CASSDTTGGNQPQHF.

The chain recombines TRBV15 with TRBJ1-4; TCRdb's assignment of TRBD1 cannot be checked, as there is no DNA. The CDR3 has 15 residues. The germline CDR1 and CDR2 sequences are LNHNV and YYDKDF (reference sequence). The CDR3 loop reads CATSREGRANEKLFF.

The chain carries TRBV20-1 and TRBJ1-2; without DNA, the TCRdb call of TRBD1 cannot be checked. The CDR3 length is 14 residues. Germline CDR1 is DFQATT and CDR2 is SNEGSKA (reference sequence). CDR3 loop: CSARETGQGKGYTF.

V is TRBV28 and J is TRBJ2-3; the TCRdb call, TRBD1, lacks DNA for checking. Germline assignment: CDR1 MDHEN and CDR2 SYDVKM. This CDR3 has 15 amino acids. The chain's CDR3 is CASSLPPRGVDTQYF.

The chain carries TRBV5-1 and TRBJ1-1; the D call of TRBD1 rests on TCRdb alone, since no DNA is present to check it. The CDR3 has 11 amino acids. Per germline, CDR1 SGHRS and CDR2 YFSETQ. CDR3 loop: CASSLTGKAFF. Filled out from reference TRBV5-1 and TRBJ1-1, the complete variable domain reads KAGVTQTPRYLIKTRGQQVTLSCSPISGHRSVSWYQQTPGQGLQFLFEYFSETQRNKGNFPGRFSGRQFSNSRSEMNVSTLELGDSALYLCASSLTGKAFFGQGTRLTVV.

The rearrangement uses TRBV7-2 and TRBJ2-2. Germline CDR1 SGHTA, CDR2 FQGNSA. This CDR3 has 13 amino acids. The CDR3: CASRSTNTGELFF.

The rearrangement links TRBV28 to TRBJ2-3; TCRdb calls TRBD1, which cannot be checked without DNA. Germline values: CDR1 MDHEN, CDR2 SYDVKM. This CDR3 spans 17 amino acids. CDR3 loop: CASSPRTGGHFTDTQYF.

The V and J genes are TRBV20-1 and TRBJ2-1; the D gene TCRdb calls, TRBD2, cannot be checked with no DNA. CDR3 size: 16 residues. Germline V gives CDR1 DFQATT, CDR2 SNEGSKA (reference sequence). The CDR3 is CSAPRGGLGAYNEQFF.

This chain links TRBV10-3 with TRBJ1-6; with no DNA, the TCRdb D assignment of TRBD1 cannot be verified. CDR1 and CDR2 from the germline V gene are ENHRY and SYGVKD. The CDR3 is 16 residues long. The CDR3 sequence: CAISVTGGRLVSPLHF.

The CDR3 loop is CSATGNNEQFF. The chain employs TRBV29-1 and TRBJ2-1; the D gene TCRdb calls, TRBD1, cannot be checked with no DNA. CDR1 SQVTM and CDR2 ANQGSEA come from the germline V gene. The CDR3 totals 11 residues.

The genes are TRBV28 and TRBJ1-1. Germline V gene lookup returns CDR1 MDHEN and CDR2 SYDVKM. The CDR3 runs 12 residues. CDR3: CASSLGPSQAFF.

The CDR3 sequence: CATSRDAVYEQYF. The gene calls are TRBV15 and TRBJ2-7. CDR1 LNHNV and CDR2 YYDKDF come from the germline V gene (reference sequence). This CDR3 has 13 residues. Combining the CDR3 with reference TRBV15 and TRBJ2-7 gives the whole variable domain DAMVIQNPRYQVTQFGKPVTLSCSQTLNHNVMYWYQQKSSQAPKLLFHYYDKDFNNEADTPDNFQSRRPNTSFCFLDIRSPGLGDTAMYLCATSRDAVYEQYFGPGTRLTVT.

V is TRBV6-2 or TRBV6-3 and J is TRBJ2-5; TCRdb designates TRBD2, a call that cannot be tested without DNA. The CDR3 extends over 12 amino acids. CDR1 is MNHEY and CDR2 is SVGEGT in the germline V gene. This chain's CDR3 is CATGLAGETQYF.

The J gene is TRBJ2-7, the V gene TRBV12-3 or TRBV12-4; there is no DNA to check the TCRdb D call of TRBD1. The CDR3 length is 11 residues. The CDR3 region is CASSNTGVQYF.

This rearrangement joins TRBV7-2 to TRBJ2-4; TCRdb picks TRBD1, but there is no DNA to check that call. Germline V gene lookup returns CDR1 SGHTA and CDR2 FQGNSA. The CDR3 is made up of 14 amino acids. CDR3 loop: CASSSRLGENIQYF.

The rearrangement joins TRBV3-1 to TRBJ2-5; the D call from TCRdb, TRBD2, cannot be confirmed without DNA. This CDR3 spans 14 amino acids. Per the germline V gene, CDR1 is LGHDT and CDR2 is YNNKEL (reference sequence). This chain's CDR3 is CASSQGPKRETQYF.

The chain links TRBV30 to TRBJ1-1; absent DNA, TCRdb's TRBD1 call cannot be checked. The CDR3 consists of 12 residues. The V gene's germline CDR1 is GTSNPN and CDR2 SVGIG (reference sequence). The CDR3 loop is CAWSLTAGMAFF.

The rearrangement links TRBV3-1 to TRBJ2-3; absent DNA, TCRdb's TRBD2 call cannot be checked. CDR1 is LGHDT, CDR2 YNNKEL, per germline (reference sequence). The CDR3 runs to 15 residues. The CDR3 sequence: CASAASGASTDTQYF.

The chain combines TRBV20-1 with TRBJ2-7; TCRdb indicates TRBD2, and absent DNA this call remains unverified. Germline CDR1 DFQATT, CDR2 SNEGSKA (reference sequence). The CDR3 runs to 16 residues. CDR3 sequence reads: CSARGTSGESSYEQYF.

The genes are TRBV9 and TRBJ1-1; TCRdb indicates TRBD1, and absent DNA this call remains unverified. This CDR3 comprises 15 residues. Germline V gene lookup returns CDR1 SGDLS and CDR2 YYNGEE. This CDR3 is CASSRQGQKNTEAFF.

The chain couples TRBV10-3 to TRBJ2-7; TCRdb's D gene call, TRBD1, goes unchecked for lack of DNA. CDR1 and CDR2 (germline): ENHRY, SYGVKD. The CDR3 has 14 amino acids. CDR3 region: CAIRGDRSSYEQYF.